Listed below are T cell receptor beta chains from one sample, sequenced in a study of technical replicates of blood from a handful of donors. Libraries were prepared by immunoSEQ multiplex PCR; TCRdb keeps only in-frame clonotypes and omits some of them. The sample records tens of thousands of clones, approximately 94% being singletons. Sequenced input: T cells isolated from PBMCs. These receptors were obtained from a human donor in good health. Each CDR3 is given with its conserved first and last residue. A D gene is named only where the DNA matches it firmly. A row's size may be missing; if present it is once, few, many or a size class.

j_call clone_size v_call d_call cdr3_nt cdr3_aa
TRBJ1-1 few TRBV2 TRBD1 TGTGCCAGCAGTCTGGGACAGCCTGAAGCTTTCTTT CASSLGQPEAFF
TRBJ2-3 . TRBV11-3 TRBD2 TGTGCCAGCAGCTCATGGGGACTAGCGGGAGGGCCAGATACGCAGTATTTT CASSSWGLAGGPDTQYF
TRBJ2-3 once TRBV5-1 TRBD2 TGCGCCAGCAGCATAGGCGGAGCGGGAAGCACAGATACGCAGTATTTT CASSIGGAGSTDTQYF
TRBJ1-2 . TRBV4-3 TRBD1 TGCGCCAGCAGCCACATGGACAGGTTCTATGGCTACACCTTC CASSHMDRFYGYTF
TRBJ1-3 . TRBV11-3 TRBD1 TGTGCCAGCAGGTTGACAGGGACTGGAAACACCATATATTTT CASRLTGTGNTIYF
TRBJ2-6 . TRBV5-1 . TGCGCCAGCAGCTTAACTCGAGCCTCTGGGGCCAACGTCCTGACTTTC CASSLTRASGANVLTF
TRBJ2-2 few TRBV5-1 . TGCGCCAGCAGCTCGACGACAGGGAACACCGGGGAGCTGTTTTTT CASSSTTGNTGELFF
TRBJ1-4 . TRBV7-9 TRBD1 TGTGCCAGCAGCTCGCGGATGGGACAGCTGAATGAAAAACTGTTTTTT CASSSRMGQLNEKLFF
TRBJ2-7 . TRBV18 TRBD1 TGTGCCAGCTCAGGGACAGGGAGCTACGAGCAGTACTTC CASSGTGSYEQYF
TRBJ2-7 . TRBV27 TRBD2 TGTGCCAGCAGTTTGACGGGAGGCGAGCAGTACTTC CASSLTGGEQYF
TRBJ2-4 once TRBV7-6 . TGTGCCAGCAGCATATATTCCGGGACACCGCAGTACTTC CASSIYSGTPQYF
TRBJ1-4 . TRBV2 . TGTGCCAGCAGGAGACAGGCAACTAATGAAAAACTGTTTTTT CASRRQATNEKLFF
TRBJ2-2 . TRBV7-2 . TGTGCCAGCAGCCGACAGTCCAATTGGGAGCTGTTTTTT CASSRQSNWELFF
TRBJ2-7 . TRBV29-1 TRBD1 TGCAGCGTGGGGACAGAAAACTACGAGCAGTACTTC CSVGTENYEQYF
TRBJ2-4 . TRBV6-1 TRBD1 TGTGCCAGCTTTTCGTCAGGGGGCCTCAAAAACATTCAGTACTTC CASFSSGGLKNIQYF
TRBJ2-1 . TRBV2 . TGTGCCAGCAGTGAAGCGCTTAATGGGGGAGGCTACAATGAGCAGTTCTTC CASSEALNGGGYNEQFF
TRBJ1-5 once TRBV19 . TGTGCCAGCGAAAACAGTGTCAATCAGCCCCAGCATTTT CASENSVNQPQHF
TRBJ2-3 . TRBV4-2 TRBD2 TGTGCCAGCAGCCAAGATTACATAGCGGGAGCCCCAGATACGCAGTATTTT CASSQDYIAGAPDTQYF
TRBJ2-1 . TRBV4-3 . TGCGCCAGCAGCCAAGTCGAGCGCCCCTCCTACAATGAGCAGTTCTTC CASSQVERPSYNEQFF
TRBJ2-2 . TRBV5-1 TRBD2 TGCGCCAGCACCAGACTAGCGGGAGGGGTCGGGGAGCTGTTTTTT CASTRLAGGVGELFF
TRBJ2-1 . TRBV5-6 . TGTGCCAGCAGCTTGATCGCGGGATCCTACAATGAGCAGTTCTTC CASSLIAGSYNEQFF
TRBJ2-7 few TRBV7-2 . TGTGCCAGCAGCGTTAAACAGGGAACATTCCACGAGCAGTACTTC CASSVKQGTFHEQYF
TRBJ2-3 . TRBV15 TRBD1 TGTGCCACCAGCGCCGGGACAGGGAGTAGCACAGATACGCAGTATTTT CATSAGTGSSTDTQYF
TRBJ2-1 . TRBV2 . TGTGCCAGCACTCCCGGCGAGACAGGATTATCCGATGAGCAGTTCTTC CASTPGETGLSDEQFF
TRBJ2-7 once TRBV25-1 . TGTGCCAGCAGTGAATGGGTAGGGGACGAGCAGTACTTC CASSEWVGDEQYF
TRBJ2-3 few TRBV9 . TGTGCCAGCAGCCCTCGAGCGGGCGGAGATACGCAGTATTTT CASSPRAGGDTQYF
TRBJ2-7 . TRBV30 . TGTGCCTGGAGTACACAAAGCGGTTACGAGCAGTACTTC CAWSTQSGYEQYF
TRBJ1-1 . TRBV5-4 . TGTGCCAGCAGTTCAGGTCCGGAACCTGAAGCTTTCTTT CASSSGPEPEAFF
TRBJ2-5 . TRBV13 . TGTGCCAGCAGCTTACGACAGTACCAAGAGACCCAGTACTTC CASSLRQYQETQYF
TRBJ2-2 . TRBV5-4 . TGTGCCAGCAGCTTGGAGCTATTAGTCGGGGAGCTGTTTTTT CASSLELLVGELFF
TRBJ2-7 . TRBV5-1 TRBD2 TGCGCCAGCAGCTTGGTCATAGCGGGGGACTACGAGCAGTACTTC CASSLVIAGDYEQYF
TRBJ2-3 . TRBV7-9 . TGTGCCAGCAGCTTACCCTCGAGCACAGATACGCAGTATTTT CASSLPSSTDTQYF
TRBJ2-3 . TRBV6-1 TRBD2 TGTGCCAGCAGTGAAGATGGGACTAGCGGGAGTAGGTCGGATACGCAGTATTTT CASSEDGTSGSRSDTQYF
TRBJ2-7 . TRBV7-9 TRBD2 TGTGCCAGCAGCCCCCGGGTAGCGGGAGGTTCCCTTTACGAGCAGTACTTC CASSPRVAGGSLYEQYF
TRBJ2-1 . TRBV6-1 . TGTGCCAGCAGTGAGAGGTACCCGATAGTGCGCAATGAGCAGTTCTTC CASSERYPIVRNEQFF
TRBJ1-1 . TRBV7-9 . TGTGCCAGCAGCATAATTGAGGCTGAAGCTTTCTTT CASSIIEAEAFF
TRBJ2-5 . TRBV5-4 TRBD2 TGTGCCAGCAGCATCGACGGGAGGTTCCAAGAGACCCAGTACTTC CASSIDGRFQETQYF
TRBJ2-3 . TRBV6-1 . TGTGCCAGCATACTGGGACAAGGCACAGATACGCAGTATTTT CASILGQGTDTQYF
TRBJ2-2 . TRBV27 . TGTGCCAGCAGTTACTCCCAGGGTCCCGGGGAGCTGTTTTTT CASSYSQGPGELFF
TRBJ2-2 once TRBV4-1 TRBD2 TGCGCCAGCAGCCGTTCTACTAGCGGGACGAACACCGGGGAGCTGTTTTTT CASSRSTSGTNTGELFF
TRBJ1-1 . TRBV19 . TGTGCCAGTACCACCCAGGGGAAGAACACTGAAGCTTTCTTT CASTTQGKNTEAFF
TRBJ1-3 once TRBV5-4 TRBD1 TGTGCCAGCAGCCCTCGACAGGGTGAAGGCTCTGGAAACACCATATATTTT CASSPRQGEGSGNTIYF
TRBJ2-1 . TRBV9 . TGTGCCAGCAGCGTGAGGGCCTGGGCTTTCGACCAGAACAATGAGCAGTTCTTC CASSVRAWAFDQNNEQFF
TRBJ2-5 . TRBV5-4 TRBD1 TGTGCCAGCAGCTCGAAACAGGGGAGACAAGAGACCCAGTACTTC CASSSKQGRQETQYF
TRBJ2-4 once TRBV27 . TGTGCCAGCAGCTCCGGGCGGGGCGCGAAAAACATTCAGTACTTC CASSSGRGAKNIQYF
TRBJ2-7 once TRBV11-2 . TGTGCCAGCAGCAGCCGGGGTTACGAGCAGTACTTC CASSSRGYEQYF
TRBJ2-5 . TRBV19 . TGTGCCAGTAGTGAACCGGGCGGGGAGACCCAGTACTTC CASSEPGGETQYF
TRBJ2-1 . TRBV5-4 TRBD2 TGTGCCAGCATCGACACTAGCGGGAGTATCTACAATGAGCAGTTCTTC CASIDTSGSIYNEQFF
TRBJ1-2 . TRBV19 . TGTGCCAGTAGCTCAGGGGTATTGGGTGGCTACACCTTC CASSSGVLGGYTF
TRBJ1-5 . TRBV7-9 TRBD1 TGTGCCAGCAGCTTATGGACAGGGCAGGATCAGCCCCAGCATTTT CASSLWTGQDQPQHF
TRBJ1-3 . TRBV18 . TGTGCCAGCTCACCGACAGGCTCTGGAAACACCATATATTTT CASSPTGSGNTIYF
TRBJ2-7 . TRBV28 TRBD2 TGTGCCAGCACGGACGGGACTAGCGGGAGGGCCAGCTCCTACGAGCAGTACTTC CASTDGTSGRASSYEQYF
TRBJ2-7 . TRBV10-3 TRBD2 TGTGCCATCACACCCCTGGCGGGAGGGCCCTACGAGCAGTACTTC CAITPLAGGPYEQYF
TRBJ1-1 . TRBV6-5 TRBD1 TGTGCCAGCGGGACAGGGAACATGAACACTGAAGCTTTCTTT CASGTGNMNTEAFF
TRBJ1-1 . TRBV6-5 . TGTGCCAGCAGTGTCACAGGGAGAACTGAAGCTTTCTTT CASSVTGRTEAFF
TRBJ2-2 . TRBV7-6 . TGTGCCAGCAGCACTGACTATCTGCCCGTAAAGAACACCGGGGAGCTGTTTTTT CASSTDYLPVKNTGELFF
TRBJ2-5 . TRBV4-2 . TGTGCCAGCAGCTCGGATTTCAGGGGAGAGACCCAGTACTTC CASSSDFRGETQYF